The 27 T cell receptor beta chains below were found in one sample sequenced in a study of blood T cell repertoires in COVID-19. The method was immunoSEQ multiplex PCR; TCRdb's version includes in-frame clones alone and lacks a portion of them. The table lists about 70,000 clones, about 84% of them singletons. The source material was peripheral blood. The receptors originated from a human donor in a cohort sampled during active COVID-19.

The chain is built from TRBV7-9 and TRBJ1-2; no firm D call. Looked up from germline, CDR1 is SEHNR and CDR2 is FQNEAQ (reference sequence). The V end lost 1 base, the J end lost 4 bases, and 13 bases lay between the germline ends. The CDR3 consists of 15 residues. The CDR3 reads CASSLEVPVLYGYTF. The CDR3 region has the DNA TGTGCCAGCAGCTTAGAAGTACCGGTCCTCTATGGCTACACCTTC.

In DNA, the CDR3 is TGTGCCAGCAGCCACCGACAGGATCCGGCCTACTATGGCTACACCTTC. Translating gives CASSHRQDPAYYGYTF. The rearrangement uses TRBV5-6 and TRBJ1-2; D is possibly TRBD1 (6 bases). V gave up 4 bases and J gave up 3 bases, with 19 bases separating them. This CDR3 is built from 16 residues. Germline CDR1 is SGHDT and CDR2 is YYEEEE.

CDR3 sequence: CASSYGLAGVYEQYF. The CDR3 DNA follows: TGTGCCAGCAGCTACGGACTAGCGGGAGTCTACGAGCAGTACTTC. This chain links TRBV7-2 with TRBJ2-7, with TRBD2 identical over 13 bases. CDR3 length: 15 amino acids. Germline CDR1 and CDR2: SGHTA and FQGNSA. V lost 4 bases to trimming and J lost 3 bases; unmatched junction nucleotides: 3.

The genes are TRBV24-1 and TRBJ2-1; perhaps TRBD1 as D (5 bases). The V gene's germline CDR1 is KGHDR and CDR2 SFDVKD. The CDR3 has 15 residues. The V end lost 2 bases, the J end lost 4 bases, and 11 bases lay between the germline ends. The CDR3 nucleotides are TGTGCCACCAGTGATTCCAGACAGCCATACAATGAGCAGTTCTTC. It encodes CATSDSRQPYNEQFF.

This rearrangement joins TRBV12-3 or TRBV12-4 to TRBJ2-2; possibly TRBD2 for D (5 bases). Trimming removed 7 bases at V and 5 bases at J, with 11 bases between. CDR3 size: 13 residues. This CDR3 reads CASTPGWTGELFF. CDR3 nucleotide sequence: TGTGCCAGCACCCCGGGATGGACCGGGGAGCTGTTTTTT.

This clone came up once. V is TRBV5-4 and J is TRBJ2-5; 10 nucleotides match TRBD2. Unmatched junction bases numbered 12, after V lost 0 bases and J lost 1 base. Germline CDR1 is SGHNT and CDR2 is YYREEE (reference sequence). The CDR3 has 19 residues. The CDR3 region has the DNA TGTGCCAGCAGCTTGGTGTCAGGGAATAGCGGGAGGTCCCAAGAGACCCAGTACTTC. It is translated as CASSLVSGNSGRSQETQYF.

The rearrangement joins TRBV11-2 to TRBJ2-1, with TRBD2 identical over 8 bases. V was pared by 1 base and J by 1 base, with 3 bases of the junction left unmatched. The CDR3 contains 16 residues. Germline CDR1 is SGHAT and CDR2 is FQNNGV. The CDR3 spells CASSLVSGISYNEQFF. The DNA for the CDR3 is TGTGCCAGCAGCTTAGTTAGCGGGATTTCCTACAATGAGCAGTTCTTC. Full variable domain (remainder filled in from reference TRBV11-2 and TRBJ2-1): EAGVAQSPRYKIIEKRQSVAFWCNPISGHATLYWYQQILGQGPKLLIQFQNNGVVDDSQLPKDRFSAERLKGVDSTLKIQPAKLEDSAVYLCASSLVSGISYNEQFFGPGTRLTVL.

The gene calls are TRBV30 and TRBJ2-7; 7 bases align to TRBD2. Germline V CDR1 and CDR2: GTSNPN, SVGIG (reference sequence). The CDR3 loop spans 16 amino acids. Unmatched junction bases numbered 10, after V lost 0 bases and J lost 2 bases. In DNA, the CDR3 is TGTGCCTGGAGTGTCTCCGGGAGGCGATTTACCTACGAGCAGTACTTC. Translation: CAWSVSGRRFTYEQYF.

This clone was seen just once. V gene TRBV4-1 combines with J gene TRBJ2-7, with 11 bases lining up with TRBD2. Germline V gene lookup returns CDR1 MGHRA and CDR2 YSYEKL. The trim removed 5 bases at V and 5 bases at J, leaving 14 bases unmatched. The CDR3 has 17 amino acids. The CDR3 protein is CASSGHLTSGRLDEQYF. CDR3 coding DNA: TGCGCCAGCAGCGGACACCTAACTAGCGGGAGATTGGACGAGCAGTACTTC.

The chain recombines TRBV3-1 (or the pseudogene TRBV3-2) with TRBJ2-1; D not resolved. Germline assignment: CDR1 LGHDT and CDR2 YNNKEL (reference sequence). The CDR3 totals 13 residues. V shed 2 bases and J shed 10 bases, with 12 bases lying between them. The CDR3 sequence is CASSQHPHTEQFF. The CDR3 DNA sequence: TGTGCCAGCAGCCAACACCCCCACACGGAGCAGTTCTTC.

This clone was detected only a few times. The chain links TRBV4-1 to TRBJ1-6; D ambiguous. The CDR3 runs 14 residues. V lost 1 base, J lost 7 bases, and 8 bases lay in between. Germline V gene data show CDR1 as MGHRA and CDR2 as YSYEKL. This CDR3 reads CASSQVSGNSPLHF. CDR3 sequence (DNA): TGCGCCAGCAGCCAAGTAAGCGGGAATTCACCCCTCCACTTT.

The rearrangement joins TRBV4-1 to TRBJ1-4, with TRBD1 matching over 12 bases. Germline CDR1 MGHRA, CDR2 YSYEKL. J lost 6 bases, V lost 1 base, and 12 bases had no gene match. This CDR3 is built from 19 residues. The CDR3 DNA sequence: TGCGCCAGCAGCCAAGGCGGGGGGACAGGGGGCGCTTCGGATGAAAAACTGTTTTTT. Amino acid sequence: CASSQGGGTGGASDEKLFF.

This clone has only a few counts. The chain combines TRBV15 with TRBJ2-6, with 9 bases matching TRBD1. Germline V gene data show CDR1 as LNHNV and CDR2 as YYDKDF (reference sequence). The CDR3 has 18 residues. Losses at the gene ends were 3 bases for V and 4 bases for J; bases not matched to a gene: 10. The CDR3 DNA sequence: TGTGCCACCAGCAGGGACTTGACAGGGGGAACCGGGGCCAACGTCCTGACTTTC. Its protein product is CATSRDLTGGTGANVLTF.

This rearrangement joins TRBV3-1 (or the pseudogene TRBV3-2) to TRBJ1-2; D unresolved. The germline V and J ends were trimmed by 2 bases and 8 bases, with 15 bases remaining between them. Germline V gene lookup returns CDR1 LGHDT and CDR2 YNNKEL (reference sequence). The CDR3 runs 14 residues. The CDR3 nucleotides read TGTGCCAGCAGCCAATTAGCCTCGAGGCAAGGCTACACCTTC. Translating it yields CASSQLASRQGYTF.

V is TRBV3-1 (or the pseudogene TRBV3-2) and J is TRBJ2-7; perhaps TRBD1 as D (6 bases). The CDR3 has 15 amino acids. Deletions cut 5 bases from V and 2 bases from J, with 16 bases between. Germline V gene sequence: CDR1 LGHDT, CDR2 YNNKEL (reference sequence). The CDR3: CASSYSDRPPYEQYF. The CDR3 nucleotides read TGTGCCAGCAGCTACTCCGACAGGCCCCCCTACGAGCAGTACTTC.

V usage is TRBV19 and J usage is TRBJ2-2, with 11 positions matching TRBD2. This CDR3 contains 15 residues. Looked up from germline, CDR1 is LNHDA and CDR2 is SQIVND (reference sequence). Trimming cost V 6 bases and J 5 bases; bases outside gene matches: 5. CDR3: CASRPGLAATGELFF. The CDR3 nucleotides read TGTGCCAGTAGGCCGGGACTAGCGGCGACCGGGGAGCTGTTTTTT.

The chain carries TRBV5-4 and TRBJ1-2, with D unresolved. Looked up from germline, CDR1 is SGHNT and CDR2 is YYREEE (reference sequence). The CDR3 is made up of 13 amino acids. Deletions cut 4 bases from V and 10 bases from J, with 17 bases between. The chain's CDR3 is CASSTPELILYTF. The DNA of the CDR3 is TGTGCCAGCAGCACCCCGGAGCTTATCCTCTACACCTTC. The full variable domain, with the rest looked up from reference TRBV5-4 and TRBJ1-2, is ETGVTQSPTHLIKTRGQQVTLRCSSQSGHNTVSWYQQALGQGPQFIFQYYREEENGRGNFPPRFSGLQFPNYSSELNVNALELDDSALYLCASSTPELILYTFGSGTRLTVV.

The genes are TRBV19 and TRBJ2-1; 13 bases agree with TRBD2. The CDR3 length is 15 residues. The V gene end was trimmed by 4 bases and the J gene end by 9 bases; junction bases not matched to a gene: 6. Germline CDR1 is LNHDA and CDR2 is SQIVND (reference sequence). CDR3 DNA: TGTGCCAGTAGTAAGGTGACTAGCGGGAGGATTGAGCAGTTCTTC. Translating gives CASSKVTSGRIEQFF.

The chain recombines TRBV18 with TRBJ1-1, with D uncertain. The CDR3 spans 14 residues. Trimming left V 3 bases short and J 0 bases short, with 8 bases between. Germline V lookup: CDR1 KGHSH, CDR2 LQKENI. CDR3 region: CASSPETMNTEAFF. In DNA form, the CDR3 reads TGTGCCAGCTCACCGGAAACTATGAACACTGAAGCTTTCTTT.

This clone has just one count. The chain combines TRBV3-1 (or the pseudogene TRBV3-2) with TRBJ2-3; 8 nucleotides align to TRBD2. Germline V lookup: CDR1 LGHDT, CDR2 YNNKEL (reference sequence). Trimming took 5 bases from V and 3 from J; bases not matched to a gene: 10. The CDR3 has 16 residues. The CDR3 region has the DNA TGTGCCAGCAGCGCGGAGGGACTAGTCGTAACAGATACGCAGTATTTT. This sequence encodes CASSAEGLVVTDTQYF.

The gene calls are TRBV5-1 and TRBJ1-4, with 12 bases identical to TRBD1. The CDR3 is 18 amino acids. Per germline, CDR1 SGHRS and CDR2 YFSETQ. J gave up 0 bases and V 0 bases, and 3 bases lay outside the gene matches. CDR3 in DNA: TGCGCCAGCAGCTTGGGGGACAGGGGGCATGCAACTAATGAAAAACTGTTTTTT. Translating it yields CASSLGDRGHATNEKLFF.

V and J are TRBV28 and TRBJ2-3; 11 nucleotides match TRBD2. Losses at the gene ends were 5 bases for V and 2 bases for J; bases not matched to a gene: 6. Per germline, CDR1 MDHEN and CDR2 SYDVKM. The CDR3 length is 16 residues. CDR3 nucleotides: TGTGCCAGCAGTACCTTAGCGGGAGGGGACACAGATACGCAGTATTTT. This codes for CASSTLAGGDTDTQYF.

The rearrangement links TRBV6-2 or TRBV6-3 to TRBJ1-1, with a possible D match to TRBD1 (6 bases). V was shortened by 4 bases and J by 5 bases, with 20 bases between the two germline ends. This CDR3 is built from 16 residues. Germline CDR1 is MNHEY and CDR2 is SVGEGT. The DNA of the CDR3 is TGTGCCAGCAGTTCCCTAGGGGCGGGGGCGCGTACTGAAGCTTTCTTT. It codes for CASSSLGAGARTEAFF.

V is TRBV5-1 and J is TRBJ2-7, with 10 bases lining up with TRBD2. The CDR3 spans 14 residues. With V trimmed by 4 bases and J by 2 bases, 3 bases remained unmatched. The V gene's germline CDR1 is SGHRS and CDR2 YFSETQ. The CDR3 here is CASSPGLAAYEQYF. CDR3 bases: TGCGCCAGCAGCCCCGGACTAGCGGCCTACGAGCAGTACTTC. Using reference TRBV5-1 and TRBJ2-7 for the parts outside the CDR3, the full variable domain is KAGVTQTPRYLIKTRGQQVTLSCSPISGHRSVSWYQQTPGQGLQFLFEYFSETQRNKGNFPGRFSGRQFSNSRSEMNVSTLELGDSALYLCASSPGLAAYEQYFGPGTRLTVT.

V and J are TRBV7-9 and TRBJ1-1; possibly TRBD1 for D (6 bases). The CDR3 length is 13 residues. V lost 4 bases to trimming and J lost 6 bases, with 12 bases between them. CDR1 and CDR2 from the germline V gene are SEHNR and FQNEAQ (reference sequence). CDR3 coding DNA: TGTGCCAGCAGCTCGACACAGGGCGCTGAAGCTTTCTTT. Its translation is CASSSTQGAEAFF. Filled out from reference TRBV7-9 and TRBJ1-1, the complete variable domain reads DTGVSQNPRHKITKRGQNVTFRCDPISEHNRLYWYRQTLGQGPEFLTYFQNEAQLEKSRLLSDRFSAERPKGSFSTLEIQRTEQGDSAMYLCASSSTQGAEAFFGQGTRLTVV.

The V call is TRBV7-2, the J call TRBJ2-7, with unresolved D. Between the trimmed V and J ends, which lost 3 bases and 4 bases, there was a span of 10 bases. The germline gives CDR1 SGHTA, CDR2 FQGNSA. CDR3 length equals 13 residues. This CDR3 reads CASSFGPHYEQYF. The CDR3 DNA reads as TGTGCCAGCAGCTTTGGGCCTCATTACGAGCAGTACTTC.

The table lists this clone with a few counts. This rearrangement joins TRBV13 to TRBJ2-1; TRBD1 agrees at 9 bases. The V and J ends lost 4 bases and 0 bases, in that order; junction bases with no gene match: 4. The CDR3 runs to 16 residues. CDR1 and CDR2 from the germline V gene are PRHDT and FYEKMQ (reference sequence). CDR3 sequence reads: CASSSGTGSSYNEQFF. DNA of the CDR3: TGTGCCAGCAGCTCTGGGACAGGGAGCTCCTACAATGAGCAGTTCTTC.